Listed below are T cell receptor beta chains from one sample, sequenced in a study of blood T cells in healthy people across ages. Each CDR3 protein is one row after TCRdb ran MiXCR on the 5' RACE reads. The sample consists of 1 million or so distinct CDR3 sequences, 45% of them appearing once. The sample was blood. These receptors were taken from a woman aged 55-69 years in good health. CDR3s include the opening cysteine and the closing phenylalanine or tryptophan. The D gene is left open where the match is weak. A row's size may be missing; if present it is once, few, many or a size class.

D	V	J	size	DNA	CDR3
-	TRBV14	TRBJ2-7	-	TGTGCCAGCAGCCAAGATCACAGACCCTACGAGCAGTACTTC	CASSQDHRPYEQYF
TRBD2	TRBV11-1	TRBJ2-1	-	TGTGCCAGCAGCTCCACTTATGCCGCGGCCAGGGCTAGCGGGTTCCTTTACAATGAGCAGTTCTTC	CASSSTYAAARASGFLYNEQFF
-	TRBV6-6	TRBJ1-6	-	TGTGCCAGCCGGGCGGCCTCCTATAATTCACCCCTCCACTTT	CASRAASYNSPLHF
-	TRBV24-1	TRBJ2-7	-	TGTGCCACCAGTGTCAATGGAGAGGTCTCCTACGAGCAGTACTTC	CATSVNGEVSYEQYF
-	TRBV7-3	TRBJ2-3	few	TGTGCCAGCAGCTTAATTGCCACAGATACGCAGTATTTT	CASSLIATDTQYF
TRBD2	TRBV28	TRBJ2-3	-	TGTGCCAGCAGCTCTCCTGGACTAGCGGGAGCCCCAGATACGCAGTATTTT	CASSSPGLAGAPDTQYF
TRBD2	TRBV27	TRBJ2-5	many	TGTGCCAGCAGGGGGACTAGGGGGAAGACCCAGTACTTC	CASRGTRGKTQYF
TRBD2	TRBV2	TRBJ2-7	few	TGTGCCAGCAGGTCAACTAGCGGGACACCCCTCGAGCAGTACTTC	CASRSTSGTPLEQYF
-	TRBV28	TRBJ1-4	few	TGTGCCAGCACAGGGGCAGGGCCCGAAAAACTGTTTTTT	CASTGAGPEKLFF
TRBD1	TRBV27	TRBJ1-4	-	TGTGCCAGCAGTTTCCTAAGGTTTCTCAGACAGGGGGAGTTGGAAAAACTGTTTTTT	CASSFLRFLRQGELEKLFF
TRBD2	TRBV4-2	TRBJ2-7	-	TGTGCCAGCAGCCAAGATACGTCTAGCGGGAGGGCCGTTGCAACCTACGAGCAGTACTTC	CASSQDTSSGRAVATYEQYF
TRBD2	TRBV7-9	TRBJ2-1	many	TGTGCCAGCAGCACTAGCGGATTATACAATGAGCAGTTCTTC	CASSTSGLYNEQFF
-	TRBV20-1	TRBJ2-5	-	TGCAGTGCTAGAGAGCCGGACGGGAGCCAAGAGACCCAGTACTTC	CSAREPDGSQETQYF
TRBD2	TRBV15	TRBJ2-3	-	TGTGCCACCAGCAGAGGAGCGGGAGCCGATACGCAGTATTTT	CATSRGAGADTQYF
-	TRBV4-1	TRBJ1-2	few	TGCGCCAGCAGCCAAGGTCCGGCTTCCGGCTACACCTTC	CASSQGPASGYTF
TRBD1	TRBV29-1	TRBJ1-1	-	TGCAGCGTTGGAGGGACAGGGCACACTGAAGCTTTCTTT	CSVGGTGHTEAFF
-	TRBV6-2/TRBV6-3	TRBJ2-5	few	TGTGCCAGCAGTCTCAATGGGCAGGTCCAAGAGACCCAGTACTTC	CASSLNGQVQETQYF
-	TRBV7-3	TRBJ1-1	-	TGTGCCAGCAGTTCCGAATCGAACACTGAAGCTTTCTTT	CASSSESNTEAFF
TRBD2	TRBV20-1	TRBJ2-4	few	TGCAGTGCTAGAAAGCCTAGCGGGAGGGAGCTAGCCAAAAACATTCAGTACTTC	CSARKPSGRELAKNIQYF
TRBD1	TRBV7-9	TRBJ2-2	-	TGTGCCAGCAGCTCGACAGGGGGCGGAATCTCCGGGGAGTTGTTTTTT	CASSSTGGGISGELFF
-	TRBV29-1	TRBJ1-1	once	TGCAGCGTTGGCAGGGCGAACACTGAAGCTTTCTTT	CSVGRANTEAFF
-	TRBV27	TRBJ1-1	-	TGTGCCAGCAGGAGGGGTTACATGAACACTGAAGCTTTCTTT	CASRRGYMNTEAFF
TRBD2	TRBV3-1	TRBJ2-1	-	TGTGCCAGCACTAGCGGGAGCCGGGCCAATGAGCAGTTCTTC	CASTSGSRANEQFF
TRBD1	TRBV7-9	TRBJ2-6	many	TGTGCCAGCAACTCATATCCCGGGACAGGCTTTTCTGGGGCCAACGTCCTGACTTTC	CASNSYPGTGFSGANVLTF
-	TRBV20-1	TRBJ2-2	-	TGCAGTGCTGCCGGGGGTGCGCGAGGCACCGGGGAGCTGTTTTTT	CSAAGGARGTGELFF
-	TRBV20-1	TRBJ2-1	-	TGCAGTGCTAGAGATCCGGGGGGCGCACTCTGGGAGCAGTTCTTC	CSARDPGGALWEQFF
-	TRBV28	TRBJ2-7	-	TGTGCCAGCAGTTTCCTCAGGGTCTACGAGCAGTACTTC	CASSFLRVYEQYF
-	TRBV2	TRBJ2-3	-	TGTGCCAGCTTTAGATTCAGCACAGATACGCAGTATTTT	CASFRFSTDTQYF